The rows below give T cell receptor beta chains drawn from one sample of a study of human T cells and chemical hapten exposure. Each CDR3 protein is one row after TCRdb ran MiXCR on the RACE reads. The sample lists approximately 90,000 distinct CDR3 sequences; around 11% were seen once. The specimen comprised whole blood, sampled in connection with sensitization to the hapten diphenylcyclopropenone (DPC). All receptors derive from a middle-aged woman with alopecia areata. Some clones in this sample may be carry-over from other donors' samples. Both conserved end residues are part of each CDR3. D genes are given only for firm matches. The size field is filled for only some rows; it gives once, few, many or a size class.

J | D | size | V | length | CDR3 | DNA
TRBJ2-2 | . | few | TRBV29-1 | 11 | CSVQLTGELFF | TGCAGCGTTCAGTTGACCGGGGAGCTGTTTTTT
TRBJ2-4 | TRBD2 | . | TRBV23-1 | 19 | CASSSTGTSGLLAKNIQYF | TGCGCCAGCAGTAGCACCGGGACTAGCGGCCTTCTAGCCAAAAACATTCAGTACTTC
TRBJ2-2 | . | few | TRBV7-9 | 13 | CASSQGGTGELFF | TGTGCCAGCAGCCAGGGGGGCACCGGGGAGCTGTTTTTT
TRBJ2-7 | TRBD1 | . | TRBV15 | 16 | CATSRDQGAEAYEQYF | TGTGCCACCAGCAGAGATCAGGGGGCTGAAGCCTACGAGCAGTACTTC
TRBJ2-1 | . | . | TRBV29-1 | 14 | CSVAGADSYNEQFF | TGCAGCGTTGCGGGGGCAGACTCCTACAATGAGCAGTTCTTC
TRBJ1-6 | . | . | TRBV28 | 15 | CASSLSDRSNSPLHF | TGTGCCAGCAGTTTATCGGACAGATCTAATTCACCCCTCCACTTT
TRBJ1-5 | . | . | TRBV18 | 14 | CASSPPSVNQPQHF | TGTGCCAGCTCACCACCCTCCGTTAATCAGCCCCAGCATTTT
TRBJ2-1 | . | . | TRBV20-1 | 18 | CSASEARGLAASYNEQFF | TGCAGTGCTAGTGAGGCCAGGGGCTTAGCGGCCTCCTACAATGAGCAGTTCTTC
TRBJ2-6 | . | . | TRBV7-3 | 14 | CASSSSSGANVLTF | TGTGCCAGCAGCTCGAGCTCTGGGGCCAACGTCCTGACTTTC
TRBJ2-2 | TRBD1 | . | TRBV9 | 15 | CASSGGQGIPGELFF | TGTGCCAGCAGCGGGGGACAGGGGATCCCCGGGGAGCTGTTTTTT
TRBJ2-1 | . | . | TRBV7-3 | 17 | CASSLAPAGSAYNEQFF | TGTGCCAGCAGCTTAGCCCCCGCGGGGAGTGCCTACAATGAGCAGTTCTTC
TRBJ2-1 | . | many | TRBV11-1 | 13 | CASSLAGGNEQFF | TGTGCCAGCAGCTTAGCGGGAGGCAATGAGCAGTTCTTC
TRBJ2-7 | . | . | TRBV9 | 13 | CASSPREFHEQYF | TGTGCCAGCAGCCCTCGGGAGTTTCACGAGCAGTACTTC
TRBJ2-7 | . | . | TRBV27 | 14 | CASSYGQGGSEQYF | TGTGCCAGCAGTTACGGACAGGGAGGGTCCGAGCAGTACTTC
TRBJ2-3 | . | few | TRBV25-1 | 14 | CASSGFQATDTQYF | TGTGCCAGCAGTGGCTTCCAGGCCACAGATACGCAGTATTTT
TRBJ2-3 | . | . | TRBV29-1 | 13 | CSTGAGNADTQYF | TGCAGTACTGGGGCAGGGAATGCAGATACGCAGTATTTT
TRBJ2-7 | . | few | TRBV28 | 14 | CASSLSGRTYEQYF | TGTGCCAGCAGTTTATCCGGCCGGACCTACGAGCAGTACTTC
TRBJ1-3 | . | . | TRBV20-1 | 15 | CSAHGPNHSGNTIYF | TGCAGTGCTCATGGGCCGAACCACTCTGGAAACACCATATATTTT
TRBJ2-1 | . | . | TRBV3-1 | 16 | CASSPMWPTSPDEQFF | TGTGCCAGCAGCCCGATGTGGCCAACCAGTCCCGATGAGCAGTTCTTC
TRBJ2-3 | . | many | TRBV21-1 | 17 | CASSSPGREDTTDTQYF | TGTGCCAGCAGCTCCCCAGGGCGGGAGGATACCACAGATACGCAGTATTTT
TRBJ1-4 | . | few | TRBV7-9 | 13 | CASSLGRNEKLFF | TGTGCCAGCAGCTTAGGCCGAAATGAAAAACTGTTTTTT
TRBJ2-5 | TRBD2 | few | TRBV20-1 | 14 | CSASPLARPETQYF | TGCAGTGCTAGTCCACTAGCGAGACCAGAGACCCAGTACTTC
TRBJ2-5 | . | . | TRBV12-3/TRBV12-4 | 12 | CASSLDRETQYF | TGTGCCAGCAGTTTAGACAGAGAGACCCAGTACTTC
TRBJ1-3 | . | few | TRBV19 | 13 | CASSPWEGNTIYF | TGTGCCAGTAGCCCTTGGGAAGGAAACACCATATATTTT
TRBJ1-1 | . | . | TRBV13 | 13 | CASSRFGEGEAFF | TGTGCCAGCAGCCGCTTTGGGGAGGGTGAAGCTTTCTTT
TRBJ1-1 | . | many | TRBV29-1 | 16 | CSVQSPGGSSLFEAFF | TGCAGCGTTCAAAGTCCCGGGGGGTCCAGCCTGTTTGAAGCTTTCTTT
TRBJ1-1 | . | many | TRBV6-2/TRBV6-3 | 14 | CASSYQGMNTEAFF | TGTGCCAGCAGTTACCAGGGAATGAACACTGAAGCTTTCTTT